One and the same sample provided the 20 T cell receptor beta chains below, sequenced in a study of OX40 agonist ivuxolimab in advanced cancers. Sequencing was performed with immunoSEQ multiplex PCR; in TCRdb, only in-frame clones are kept and a portion is missing. The data show 40,000 or so clones, about 93% seen once. Sample: CD4+ or CD8+ T cells sorted from blood, taken in a trial of the OX40 agonist ivuxolimab. The receptor set was obtained from an adult with an advanced solid tumor such as melanoma, head and neck, liver or kidney cancer.

The J gene is TRBJ1-1, the V gene TRBV27, with a possible D match to TRBD1 (5 bases). There are 14 residues in the CDR3. CDR1 is MNHEY, CDR2 SMNVEV, per germline (reference sequence). V was clipped by 10 bases and J by 0 bases, with 15 bases between them. The CDR3 sequence is CATSSGPMNTEAFF. DNA of the CDR3: TGTGCCACCAGCTCGGGGCCCATGAACACTGAAGCTTTCTTT.

The rearrangement joins TRBV28 to TRBJ2-5; the match to TRBD2 covers 10 bases. The CDR3 extends over 15 amino acids. With V trimmed by 8 bases and J by 2 bases, 8 bases remained unmatched. Germline CDR1 and CDR2: MDHEN and SYDVKM. The CDR3 protein is CASQRSGRGQETQYF. The CDR3 nucleotides are TGTGCCAGCCAGAGAAGCGGGAGGGGGCAAGAGACCCAGTACTTC.

Only one count was recorded for this clone. This sequence joins TRBV28 and TRBJ2-1; TRBD2 is a possible D gene (6 bases). Trimming took 2 bases from V and 8 from J, leaving 13 bases between them. Germline values: CDR1 MDHEN, CDR2 SYDVKM. CDR3 length: 14 residues. In DNA, the CDR3 is TGTGCCAGCAGTTTACGGGAGTACTGGTATGAGCAGTTCTTC. Its protein product is CASSLREYWYEQFF. Variable domain in full (rest from reference TRBV28 and TRBJ2-1): DVKVTQSSRYLVKRTGEKVFLECVQDMDHENMFWYRQDPGLGLRLIYFSYDVKMKEKGDIPEGYSVSREKKERFSLILESASTNQTSMYLCASSLREYWYEQFFGPGTRLTVL.

CDR3 coding DNA: TGTGCCAGCAGTCCTCGGCCGAACTTCGAGCAGTACTTC. Its translation: CASSPRPNFEQYF. This chain joins TRBV6-5 and TRBJ2-7; unclear D gene. V lost 5 bases and J 6 bases, leaving 14 bases between the germline ends. This CDR3 has 13 residues. The V gene's germline CDR1 is MNHEY and CDR2 SVGAGI.

The chain carries TRBV19 and TRBJ1-1; the D is unclear. CDR1 is LNHDA, CDR2 SQIVND, per germline (reference sequence). V shed 4 bases and J shed 0 bases, with 6 bases lying between them. The length of the CDR3 is 13 residues. The CDR3 sequence is CASSTGVNTEAFF. In DNA form, the CDR3 reads TGTGCCAGTAGTACTGGGGTGAACACTGAAGCTTTCTTT.

The chain links TRBV29-1 to TRBJ2-1; D is undetermined. Trimming removed 5 bases from V and 7 bases from J, with 12 bases in between. CDR1 and CDR2 from the germline V gene are SQVTM and ANQGSEA. This CDR3 is 12 amino acids long. Here the CDR3 reads CSVFTAMNEQFF. CDR3 DNA: TGCAGCGTTTTTACGGCCATGAATGAGCAGTTCTTC.

The chain is built from TRBV10-2 and TRBJ1-5, with 12 bases lining up with TRBD1. The CDR3 runs 15 residues. V lost 6 bases to trimming and J lost 9 bases; unmatched junction nucleotides: 9. Germline V CDR1 and CDR2: WSHSY, SAAADI. CDR3 nucleotide sequence: TGCGCCAGCAGGTCTACCGGGACAGGGGGCTTGCCCCAGCATTTT. It specifies CASRSTGTGGLPQHF.

The V and J genes are TRBV11-3 and TRBJ2-1; TRBD1 is a possible D gene (5 bases). The V gene's germline CDR1 is SGHNT and CDR2 YENEEA. The CDR3 extends over 16 amino acids. The V gene lost 2 bases and the J gene lost 2 bases, with 13 bases spanning the gap. The CDR3 sequence is CASSLSVGETYNEQFF. CDR3 nucleotides: TGTGCCAGCAGCTTATCTGTAGGGGAAACCTACAATGAGCAGTTCTTC.

CDR3 sequence: CASSLGDYQETQYF. CDR3 nucleotide sequence: TGTGCCAGCAGCCTCGGGGACTACCAAGAGACCCAGTACTTC. The chain has TRBV7-2 and TRBJ2-5, with D possibly matching TRBD2 (6 bases). This CDR3 comprises 14 residues. The germline V gene encodes CDR1 SGHTA and CDR2 FQGNSA. Between the trimmed V and J ends, which lost 5 bases and 0 bases, there was a span of 10 bases.

The chain uses TRBV6-5 and TRBJ2-7; 11 positions agree with TRBD2. V gave up 0 bases and J gave up 4 bases; unmatched junction bases: 2. CDR3 length equals 15 residues. Germline values: CDR1 MNHEY, CDR2 SVGAGI. DNA for the CDR3: TGTGCCAGCAGTTACTCGAGACTAGCGGGGTACGAGCAGTACTTC. It specifies CASSYSRLAGYEQYF.

The chain employs TRBV27 and TRBJ2-1; 7 bases fit TRBD1. CDR1 is MNHEY and CDR2 is SMNVEV in the germline V gene (reference sequence). The V and J ends lost 6 bases and 0 bases, in that order; junction bases with no gene match: 11. The CDR3 runs 17 residues. Written as DNA, the CDR3 is TGTGCCAGCAGACTAAGGTCCAGACAGGGCTCCTACAATGAGCAGTTCTTC. This codes for CASRLRSRQGSYNEQFF.

This sequence joins TRBV21-1 and TRBJ1-6. TRBV21-1 counts as a pseudogene. The CDR3 covers 19 residues. CDR3 in amino acids: CASSKDQGQGGGYNSPLHF. CDR3 coding DNA: TGTGCCAGCAGCAAAGATCAAGGCCAGGGAGGGGGTTATAATTCACCCCTCCACTTT.

The chain is built from TRBV27 and TRBJ2-5; D gene uncertain. The V and J ends lost 5 bases and 1 base respectively, with 8 bases between them. Germline V gene lookup returns CDR1 MNHEY and CDR2 SMNVEV (reference sequence). The CDR3 is 13 amino acids. The CDR3 bases are TGTGCCAGCAGTAAAACCATCCAAGAGACCCAGTACTTC. It translates to CASSKTIQETQYF.

The chain uses TRBV28 and TRBJ1-5; D gene uncertain. The germline V gene has CDR1 MDHEN and CDR2 SYDVKM. The ends were cut back, 3 bases at V and 7 bases at J, with 13 bases in the middle. The CDR3 has 14 residues. CDR3 protein: CASSFRGLGQPQHF. The CDR3 DNA sequence: TGTGCCAGCAGTTTCCGTGGGCTCGGGCAGCCCCAGCATTTT.

The chain couples TRBV5-1 to TRBJ2-7; D is possibly TRBD1 (5 bases). Germline assignment: CDR1 SGHRS and CDR2 YFSETQ. The CDR3 is 13 residues long. With 0 bases removed from V and 5 bases from J, the gap between germline ends came to 9 bases. CDR3 DNA sequence: TGCGCCAGCAGCTTGGCCCAGGGTCACGAGCAGTACTTC. It is translated as CASSLAQGHEQYF.

This clone was seen just once. The rearrangement joins TRBV4-1 to TRBJ1-3; 7 nucleotides match TRBD1. The CDR3 covers 18 residues. V shed 1 base and J 4 bases; nucleotides not matched to a gene: 13. CDR1 MGHRA and CDR2 YSYEKL come from the germline V gene. The DNA of the CDR3 is TGCGCCAGCAGCCAAGTATCAATGGCAGGGGGTATCGGAAACACCATATATTTT. Translating it yields CASSQVSMAGGIGNTIYF.

The J gene is TRBJ1-2, the V gene TRBV19; a weak D match, TRBD1 (5 bases). The germline V gene encodes CDR1 LNHDA and CDR2 SQIVND (reference sequence). V lost 3 bases and J lost 8, with 16 bases in between. There are 14 residues in the CDR3. This CDR3 reads CASSIGVGGAGYTF. DNA of the CDR3: TGTGCCAGTAGTATCGGGGTTGGGGGAGCCGGCTACACCTTC.

The chain links TRBV11-1 to TRBJ2-7; D unclear. This CDR3 region has 13 residues. Trimming took 3 bases from V and 3 from J, leaving 9 bases between them. Germline CDR1 SGHAT, CDR2 FQDESV (reference sequence). The CDR3 here is CASSFPSGYEQYF. For the CDR3, the DNA is TGTGCCAGCAGCTTCCCCTCAGGCTACGAGCAGTACTTC.

This sequence joins TRBV7-9 and TRBJ1-5, with D unresolved. CDR1 is SEHNR, CDR2 FQNEAQ, per germline (reference sequence). The CDR3 sequence is 13 residues long. Trimming removed 1 base at V and 3 bases at J, with 4 bases between. The CDR3 DNA sequence: TGTGCCAGCAGCTTAGACGACAATCAGCCCCAGCATTTT. Encoded protein: CASSLDDNQPQHF. Variable domain in full (rest from reference TRBV7-9 and TRBJ1-5): DTGVSQNPRHKITKRGQNVTFRCDPISEHNRLYWYRQTLGQGPEFLTYFQNEAQLEKSRLLSDRFSAERPKGSFSTLEIQRTEQGDSAMYLCASSLDDNQPQHFGDGTRLSIL.

This clone was observed a single time. The chain uses TRBV2 and TRBJ1-2; the D gene is possibly TRBD1 (6 bases). Germline V gene sequence: CDR1 SNHLY, CDR2 FYNNEI. The ends were cut back, 2 bases at V and 0 bases at J, with 13 bases in the middle. This CDR3 spans 16 amino acids. CDR3 region: CASSEIWGATNYGYTF. CDR3 in DNA: TGTGCCAGCAGTGAAATTTGGGGGGCCACTAACTATGGCTACACCTTC.